This T cell receptor (beta chain) appears in the sequencing data of a study of T cell responses to AZD1222 COVID-19 vaccine. Findings of the study overall: Reportedly, close to half of spike-specific TCRs are directed against unmutated variant regions. White British ancestry dominated among donors, who included more females, and clonal diversity was possibly underestimated. Only a handful of AZD1222 recipients, roughly 6 in all, had baseline seropositivity.

The CDR3 has 16 residues. Trimming left V 5 bases short and J 2 bases short, with 18 bases between. Germline values: CDR1 SGHDN, CDR2 FVKESK. Details on this clone: Its target is unknown.

Using immunoSEQ multiplex PCR, the repertoire was profiled, and TCRdb retains in-frame clones only, with some absent. Counted here are about 75,000 clones, around 88% occurring once; the ten biggest clones make up over 8%. This TCR was recovered from an adult who received the MenACWY meningococcal vaccine as a control. The source was peripheral blood, collected 28 days after the second dose of the MenACWY control vaccine. This chain joins TRBV14 and TRBJ1-1; D possibly corresponds to TRBD1 (5 bases). For the CDR3, the DNA is TGTGCCAGCAGCACCCGAGGGACCTGGGGTAACACTGAAGCTTTCTTT. Its protein product is CASSTRGTWGNTEAFF. The whole variable domain, remainder taken from reference TRBV14 and TRBJ1-1, is EAGVTQFPSHSVIEKGQTVTLRCDPISGHDNLYWYRRVMGKEIKFLLHFVKESKQDESGMPNNRFLAERTGGTYSTLKVQPAELEDSGVYFCASSTRGTWGNTEAFFGQGTRLTVV.